A single sample is the source of the 27 T cell receptor beta chains below, sequenced in a study of blood T cell repertoires in COVID-19. TCRdb keeps only in-frame clones here, not all; method: immunoSEQ multiplex PCR. The sample has 120,000 to 150,000 clones, 70% to 90% seen once. Sequencing used peripheral blood. All receptors come from a human donor with acute or convalescent COVID-19. The donor label of this sample is uncertain.

This sequence joins TRBV7-3 and TRBJ1-1; possibly TRBD1 for D (5 bases). V was cut by 5 bases and J by 5 bases, with 15 bases left in between. The CDR3 sequence is 14 residues long. Germline V lookup: CDR1 SGHTA, CDR2 FQGTGA. As DNA, the CDR3 is TGTGCCAGCAGCGCGCAGGGTTCGGCTACTGAAGCTTTCTTT. Protein: CASSAQGSATEAFF.

In its sample, this clone was seen once. DNA for the CDR3: TGTGCCAGCAGCTTAGACGGGACAGCCGACGGCCCCCAATATGGCTACACCTTC. This codes for CASSLDGTADGPQYGYTF. The chain joins TRBV7-6 to TRBJ1-2; 7 bases match TRBD1. This CDR3 spans 18 amino acids. V lost 1 base and J lost 5; bases outside the gene matches: 16. CDR1 and CDR2 (germline): SGHVS, FNYEAQ.

This chain connects TRBV24-1 to TRBJ2-2; D might be TRBD2 (7 bases). V was shortened by 10 bases and J by 6 bases, with 11 bases between the two germline ends. This CDR3 has 12 amino acids. Germline CDR1 KGHDR, CDR2 SFDVKD. CDR3 coding DNA: TGTGCCACAGGGGGGGAGGCCGGGGAGCTGTTTTTT. Amino acids: CATGGEAGELFF.

The chain carries TRBV7-8 and TRBJ1-1, with D possibly TRBD1 on 6 matching bases. CDR3 length equals 12 residues. CDR1 and CDR2 (germline): SGHVS, FQNEAQ. V was shortened by 5 bases and J by 4 bases, with 8 bases between the two germline ends. The CDR3 region is CASSLRGTEAFF. DNA of the CDR3: TGTGCCAGCAGCCTCAGGGGCACTGAAGCTTTCTTT. Filled out from reference TRBV7-8 and TRBJ1-1, the complete variable domain reads GAGVSQSPRYKVAKRGQDVALRCDPISGHVSLFWYQQALGQGPEFLTYFQNEAQLDKSGLPSDRFFAERPEGSVSTLKIQRTQQEDSAVYLCASSLRGTEAFFGQGTRLTVV.

The gene calls are TRBV6-5 and TRBJ2-1, with D possibly TRBD2 on 5 matching bases. The CDR3 is made up of 12 amino acids. V gave up 0 bases and J gave up 15 bases, with 12 bases separating them. Germline CDR1 and CDR2: MNHEY and SVGAGI. The CDR3 nucleotides are TGTGCCAGCAGTTACTCTTCGGGAAGACCGTTCTTC. Translation: CASSYSSGRPFF.

This chain uses TRBV5-8 with TRBJ1-2; D call uncertain. The V gene lost 0 bases and the J gene lost 8 bases, with 14 bases spanning the gap. This CDR3 is 14 amino acids long. The germline V gene has CDR1 SGHTS and CDR2 YDEGEE. CDR3 amino acids: CASSLVRGQAGYTF. DNA of the CDR3: TGTGCCAGCAGCTTGGTTAGAGGGCAGGCGGGCTACACCTTC.

The gene calls are TRBV24-1 and TRBJ1-5; D gene uncertain. The CDR3 contains 15 residues. Per the germline V gene, CDR1 is KGHDR and CDR2 is SFDVKD. The ends were cut back, 7 bases at V and 3 bases at J, with 15 bases in the middle. The CDR3 is CATSRAGRDNQPQHF. CDR3 nucleotide sequence: TGTGCCACCAGCAGAGCCGGACGGGACAATCAGCCCCAGCATTTT.

The chain links TRBV28 to TRBJ1-6, with D perhaps matching TRBD1 (5 bases). The germline CDR1 and CDR2 sequences are MDHEN and SYDVKM. The CDR3 is 14 residues long. Trimming took 6 bases from V and 8 from J, leaving 14 bases between them. For the CDR3, the DNA is TGTGCCAGCAGAACTGGGCAGGGCTATTCACCCCTCCACTTT. Its translation: CASRTGQGYSPLHF.

The chain has TRBV19 and TRBJ2-1, with D possibly matching TRBD2 (5 bases). Germline V CDR1 and CDR2: LNHDA, SQIVND (reference sequence). V dropped 7 bases and J dropped 5 bases, with 9 bases sitting between them. The CDR3 totals 12 residues. CDR3 nucleotide sequence: TGTGCCAGTAAGACTATTCACAATGAGCAGTTCTTC. Protein: CASKTIHNEQFF. Filled out from reference TRBV19 and TRBJ2-1, the complete variable domain reads DGGITQSPKYLFRKEGQNVTLSCEQNLNHDAMYWYRQDPGQGLRLIYYSQIVNDFQKGDIAEGYSVSREKKESFPLTVTSAQKNPTAFYLCASKTIHNEQFFGPGTRLTVL.

This clone occurred once. The chain employs TRBV27 and TRBJ1-1, with TRBD1 identical over 7 bases. CDR1 and CDR2 (germline): MNHEY, SMNVEV (reference sequence). This CDR3 has 14 residues. Trimming took 4 bases from V and 11 from J; bases not matched to a gene: 13. This CDR3 reads CASSSYTGASQAFF. CDR3 nucleotide sequence: TGTGCCAGCAGTTCCTATACAGGGGCCAGTCAGGCTTTCTTT.

The chain employs TRBV19 and TRBJ1-2, with D unresolved. This CDR3 has 17 residues. Germline-derived CDR1 and CDR2 are LNHDA and SQIVND (reference sequence). Trimming stripped 0 bases from V and 8 bases from J, with 22 bases between. CDR3 loop: CASSIDAGRGRTSGYTF. The CDR3 DNA follows: TGTGCCAGTAGTATAGATGCGGGTAGAGGCCGAACCTCCGGCTACACCTTC.

The V call is TRBV7-3, the J call TRBJ2-2, with 7 positions matching TRBD2. This CDR3 comprises 16 residues. With 2 bases clipped from V and 7 bases from J, the junction kept 10 bases outside the gene matches. Germline CDR1 reads SGHTA; CDR2 reads FQGTGA. Here the CDR3 reads CASSLLGSGNHGELFF. CDR3 DNA sequence: TGTGCCAGCAGCTTACTCGGGAGCGGGAATCACGGGGAGCTGTTTTTT.

The V and J genes are TRBV5-4 and TRBJ1-2; 7 bases line up with TRBD1. This CDR3 has 13 amino acids. Per the germline V gene, CDR1 is SGHNT and CDR2 is YYREEE (reference sequence). The V gene end was trimmed by 4 bases and the J gene end by 3 bases; junction bases not matched to a gene: 3. Written as DNA, the CDR3 is TGTGCCAGCAGCGTCGACAGGGACTATGGCTACACCTTC. Its protein is CASSVDRDYGYTF.

J is TRBJ1-2 and V is TRBV9; 8 bases match TRBD1. V was clipped by 5 bases and J by 5 bases; unmatched bases: 5. Germline values: CDR1 SGDLS, CDR2 YYNGEE. The CDR3 is 13 amino acids. The CDR3 bases are TGTGCCAGCAGTTCGGACAGGGATTATGGCTACACCTTC. Translating gives CASSSDRDYGYTF.

CDR3 coding DNA: TGTGCCACCTCATGGGGGGAAGAGACCCAGTACTTC. It yields the protein CATSWGEETQYF. The chain couples TRBV12-3 or TRBV12-4 to TRBJ2-5, with a weak D call TRBD2 (6 bases). Deletions cut 10 bases from V and 3 bases from J, with 12 bases between. The CDR3 length is 12 residues.

V usage is TRBV2 and J usage is TRBJ2-4; TRBD1 is a possible D gene (6 bases). Germline V gives CDR1 SNHLY, CDR2 FYNNEI. The CDR3 has 13 residues. Trimming removed 7 bases from V and 6 bases from J, with 13 bases in between. The chain's CDR3 is CASTTGSGNIQYF. The DNA of the CDR3 is TGTGCCAGCACCACAGGGAGTGGAAACATTCAGTACTTC.

This chain joins TRBV9 and TRBJ1-2, with 9 bases fitting TRBD1. CDR3 length: 16 amino acids. Trimming took 3 bases from V and 2 from J; bases not matched to a gene: 8. From germline, CDR1 is SGDLS and CDR2 YYNGEE. The CDR3 sequence is CASSGTDRGENYGYTF. The CDR3 nucleotides read TGTGCCAGCAGCGGGACGGACAGGGGCGAAAACTATGGCTACACCTTC.

The chain links TRBV5-1 to TRBJ2-7; no firm D call. CDR1 SGHRS and CDR2 YFSETQ come from the germline V gene. Trimming removed 0 bases from V and 4 bases from J, with 5 bases in between. This CDR3 region has 12 residues. The CDR3 sequence: CASSLAAYEQYV. CDR3 coding DNA: TGCGCCAGCAGCTTGGCCGCGTACGAGCAGTACGTC.

This chain joins TRBV15 and TRBJ1-2; the match to TRBD1 covers 8 bases. The CDR3 sequence is 16 residues long. Unmatched junction bases numbered 6, after V lost 3 bases and J lost 0 bases. The germline CDR1 and CDR2 sequences are LNHNV and YYDKDF (reference sequence). CDR3 residues: CATSRDRALANYGYTF. CDR3 sequence (DNA): TGTGCCACCAGCAGGGACAGGGCTCTGGCTAACTATGGCTACACCTTC.

V and J are TRBV9 and TRBJ1-1, with 9 bases that match TRBD1. Unmatched junction bases numbered 8, after V lost 2 bases and J lost 3 bases. The CDR3 runs to 16 residues. Germline V gene data show CDR1 as SGDLS and CDR2 as YYNGEE. CDR3 loop: CASSVGTGRPDTEAFF. CDR3 sequence (DNA): TGTGCCAGCAGCGTTGGGACAGGGCGACCCGACACTGAAGCTTTCTTT.

The chain has TRBV4-3 and TRBJ1-6; D unclear. CDR3 length: 14 residues. Looked up from germline, CDR1 is LGHNA and CDR2 is YSLEER. Between the trimmed V and J ends, which lost 4 bases and 10 bases, there was a span of 14 bases. The CDR3 spells CASSPQPGFSPLHF. The CDR3, as DNA: TGCGCCAGCAGCCCTCAGCCGGGGTTCTCACCCCTCCACTTT.

The chain couples TRBV30 to TRBJ1-5, with 7 bases that match TRBD1. From germline, CDR1 is GTSNPN and CDR2 SVGIG (reference sequence). Trimming cost V 5 bases and J 4 bases; bases outside gene matches: 5. This CDR3 contains 13 residues. The CDR3 protein is CAWGTATNQPQHF. In DNA, the CDR3 is TGTGCCTGGGGGACAGCCACAAATCAGCCCCAGCATTTT.

The chain combines TRBV5-1 with TRBJ1-4; D not resolved. Germline CDR1 reads SGHRS; CDR2 reads YFSETQ. Trimming left V 2 bases short and J 5 bases short, with 10 bases between. This CDR3 region has 14 residues. The CDR3 spells CASSFGSGNEKLFF. The DNA for the CDR3 is TGCGCCAGCAGCTTTGGGTCGGGGAATGAAAAACTGTTTTTT.

This chain connects TRBV25-1 to TRBJ1-5; TRBD1 matches 10 bases. Germline trimming cut 4 bases from V and 1 base from J; bases unmatched to any gene: 7. Germline V gene sequence: CDR1 MGHDK, CDR2 SYGVNS. The CDR3 sequence is 17 residues long. The CDR3 protein is CASSAGQGLGSNQPQHF. The CDR3 DNA sequence: TGTGCCAGCAGTGCGGGACAGGGGTTGGGAAGCAATCAGCCCCAGCATTTT.

This rearrangement joins TRBV21-1 to TRBJ2-1; the D call of TRBD2 is as the table states it, not checked on the DNA. TRBV21-1 is assigned pseudogene status. The CDR3 loop spans 17 amino acids. The CDR3 protein is CASSLPGLRSSYNEQFF. In DNA, the CDR3 is TGTGCCAGCAGCCTGCCGGGACTCCGGAGCTCCTACAATGAGCAGTTCTTC.

The rearrangement links TRBV5-1 to TRBJ2-1; 8 nucleotides line up with TRBD2. The CDR3 length is 16 residues. CDR1 is SGHRS, CDR2 YFSETQ, per germline. V was clipped by 4 bases and J by 6 bases; unmatched bases: 12. This chain's CDR3 is CASSRDAGTRTNEQFF. The CDR3 DNA is TGCGCCAGCAGCCGAGACGCCGGGACTAGGACCAATGAGCAGTTCTTC.

This chain links TRBV21-1 with TRBJ2-3; the DNA was not used to check the table's D call, TRBD2. TRBV21-1 is marked as a pseudogene. CDR3 length: 17 amino acids. The CDR3 region has the DNA TGTGCCAGCAGGGTTTCGACTAGCGGGAGGGCCCCAGATACGCAGTATTTT. It translates to CASRVSTSGRAPDTQYF.